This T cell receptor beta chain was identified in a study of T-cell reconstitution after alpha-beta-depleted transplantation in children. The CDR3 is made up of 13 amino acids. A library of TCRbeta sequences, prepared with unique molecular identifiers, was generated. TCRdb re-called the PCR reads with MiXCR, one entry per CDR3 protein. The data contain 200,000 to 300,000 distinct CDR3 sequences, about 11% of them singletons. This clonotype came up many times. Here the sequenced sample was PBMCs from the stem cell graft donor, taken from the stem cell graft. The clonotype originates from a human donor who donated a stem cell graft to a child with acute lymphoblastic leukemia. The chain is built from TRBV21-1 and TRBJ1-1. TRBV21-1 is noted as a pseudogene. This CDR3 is CASPSSSVTEAFF. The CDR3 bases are TGTGCCAGCCCTTCGTCTTCAGTCACTGAAGCTTTCTTT.